This record looks at one T cell receptor beta chain sequence and its context. The target antigen is unknown. V gave up 0 bases and J gave up 8 bases; unmatched junction bases: 6. The CDR3 has 17 residues. CDR1 and CDR2 from the germline V gene are ENHRY and SYGVKD. These data come from a study of cytomegalovirus exposure and HLA in healthy donors. The PCR used 60 Vbeta and 13 Jbeta primers. Per the original methods: The count from a later analysis was about 80 million unique TCR beta chains, roughly 11 million of them shared. Profiled with immunoSEQ multiplex PCR; TCRdb holds only in-frame clones, not every one. V and J calls and clone size are copied from that table; D and trimming were computed from the DNA. The sample data list some 130,000 clones. Study-level findings and limits: Exclusion as indistinguishable affected some V segments, including TRBV6-2 and TRBV6-3. Most CMV-associated TCR beta chains were later found to appear HLA-restricted. Through in vitro validation, three CMV-associated chains were shown to be specific for CMV antigens.

The genes are TRBV10-3 and TRBJ2-2; 13 bases are a match to TRBD2. Source material: PBMCs. The receptor comes from a woman aged 40 to 50 in good health and CMV-seronegative. The CDR3: CAISESEGTSGAGELFF. CDR3 nucleotides: TGTGCCATCAGTGAGTCGGAAGGGACTAGCGGGGCAGGGGAGCTGTTTTTT.